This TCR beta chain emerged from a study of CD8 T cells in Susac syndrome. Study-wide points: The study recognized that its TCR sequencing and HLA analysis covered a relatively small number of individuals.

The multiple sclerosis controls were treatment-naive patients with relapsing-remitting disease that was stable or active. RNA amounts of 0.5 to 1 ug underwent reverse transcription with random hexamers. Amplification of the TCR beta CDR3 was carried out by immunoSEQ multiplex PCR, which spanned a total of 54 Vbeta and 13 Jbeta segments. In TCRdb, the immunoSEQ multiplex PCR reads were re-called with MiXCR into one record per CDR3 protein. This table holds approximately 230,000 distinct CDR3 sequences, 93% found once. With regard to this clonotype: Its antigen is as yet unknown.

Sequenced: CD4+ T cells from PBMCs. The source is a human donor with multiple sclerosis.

The DNA of the CDR3 is TGCAGTGCAACAGGACTAGCGGAAGCCAAAAACATTCAGTACTTC. Its translation is CSATGLAEAKNIQYF. The rearrangement joins TRBV20-1 to TRBJ2-4, with TRBD2 matching 10 bases. This CDR3 is built from 15 residues. Germline V lookup: CDR1 DFQATT, CDR2 SNEGSKA (reference sequence). With 6 bases clipped from V and 0 bases from J, the junction kept 5 bases outside the gene matches.